This entry lists 21 T cell receptor beta chains sequenced from one sample in a study of CD8+ T cells in alopecia areata. Documented treatment: oral pan-JAK inhibitor, 5-10 mg twice daily. Sequencing relied on a cDNA template that was reverse transcribed from extracted RNA. Profiled with immunoSEQ multiplex PCR; TCRdb holds only in-frame clones, not every one. The profile shows about 200,000 clones, 55% to 70% of them singletons. This specimen was CD4+ T cells sorted from blood, taken at week 4, from a patient treated with tofacitinib. The receptor source for this set is a human donor with alopecia areata.

In this sample, this clone turned up a few times. The V call is TRBV10-3, the J call TRBJ2-3; 14 bases match TRBD2. There are 15 residues in the CDR3. The V gene's germline CDR1 is ENHRY and CDR2 SYGVKD. CDR3: CATSLGLAGGDTQYF. The CDR3 region has the DNA TGTGCAACCTCACTTGGACTAGCGGGGGGAGATACGCAGTATTTT.

This clone was counted between two and nine times. The chain carries TRBV9 and TRBJ2-6; D gene uncertain. The germline CDR1 and CDR2 sequences are SGDLS and YYNGEE. The ends were cut back, 4 bases at V and 1 base at J, with 0 bases in the middle. The CDR3 is 12 residues long. Written as DNA, the CDR3 is TGTGCCAGCAGCTCTGGGGCCAACGTCCTGACTTTC. Translation gives CASSSGANVLTF.

The sample holds one count of this clone. The V gene is TRBV9, the J gene TRBJ2-2; 7 bases are shared with TRBD1. This CDR3 is built from 15 residues. Per germline, CDR1 SGDLS and CDR2 YYNGEE. V lost 0 bases to trimming and J lost 5 bases; unmatched junction nucleotides: 4. The CDR3 DNA follows: TGTGCCAGCAGCGTAGATCCAGGGGGAACCGGGGAGCTGTTTTTT. Its protein product is CASSVDPGGTGELFF.

The rearrangement uses TRBV10-3 and TRBJ1-1; D gene ambiguous. Germline lookup yields CDR1 ENHRY and CDR2 SYGVKD. The CDR3 runs to 10 residues. V lost 10 bases, J lost 5 bases, and 8 bases lay in between. CDR3 residues: CASAGTEAFF. CDR3 bases: TGTGCCAGTGCGGGGACTGAAGCTTTCTTT.

The sample holds a few counts of this clone. The rearrangement joins TRBV6-6 to TRBJ1-3; no definite D call. V was cut by 9 bases and J by 4 bases, with 22 bases left in between. There are 16 residues in the CDR3. Germline V gene lookup returns CDR1 MNHNY and CDR2 SVGAGI (reference sequence). CDR3: CASLFEPRAVGNTIYF. CDR3 sequence (DNA): TGTGCCAGTTTGTTCGAACCTCGGGCCGTAGGAAACACCATATATTTT.

The J gene is TRBJ1-4, the V gene TRBV27; D possibly corresponds to TRBD1 (5 bases). The V and J ends lost 4 bases and 5 bases respectively, with 8 bases between them. Germline CDR1 reads MNHEY; CDR2 reads SMNVEV (reference sequence). This CDR3 region has 13 residues. The CDR3 region is CASSWRGNEKLFF. CDR3 in DNA: TGTGCCAGCAGTTGGAGGGGCAATGAAAAACTGTTTTTT. The variable domain in full, with the rest retrieved from reference TRBV27 and TRBJ1-4, is EAQVTQNPRYLITVTGKKLTVTCSQNMNHEYMSWYRQDPGLGLRQIYYSMNVEVTDKGDVPEGYKVSRKEKRNFPLILESPSPNQTSLYFCASSWRGNEKLFFGSGTQLSVL.

This clone has just one count. The CDR3: CASRPTSAETQYF. The CDR3 DNA reads TGTGCCAGCAGGCCGACTAGCGCGGAGACCCAGTACTTC. The rearrangement joins TRBV6-4 to TRBJ2-5; TRBD2 aligns across 8 bases. The germline CDR1 and CDR2 sequences are MRHNA and SNTAGT. This CDR3 comprises 13 residues. With 6 bases clipped from V and 5 bases from J, the junction kept 5 bases outside the gene matches.

The chain links TRBV5-1 to TRBJ2-5, with 11 bases fitting TRBD1. Germline V gene lookup returns CDR1 SGHRS and CDR2 YFSETQ. The CDR3 runs 13 residues. V dropped 7 bases and J dropped 5; count of bases not matched to a gene: 4. CDR3 in amino acids: CASGQGARETQYF. Written as DNA, the CDR3 is TGCGCCAGCGGACAGGGGGCCAGGGAGACCCAGTACTTC. Supplemented by reference TRBV5-1 and TRBJ2-5, the full variable domain reads KAGVTQTPRYLIKTRGQQVTLSCSPISGHRSVSWYQQTPGQGLQFLFEYFSETQRNKGNFPGRFSGRQFSNSRSEMNVSTLELGDSALYLCASGQGARETQYFGPGTRLLVL.

This clone was detected a few times. This chain uses TRBV29-1 with TRBJ2-1, with D unclear. Trimming left V 1 base short and J 10 bases short, with 14 bases between. This CDR3 has 13 amino acids. Looked up from germline, CDR1 is SQVTM and CDR2 is ANQGSEA. This CDR3 reads CSVEGKAPMEQFF. CDR3 bases: TGCAGCGTTGAAGGTAAAGCGCCGATGGAGCAGTTCTTC.

The genes are TRBV30 and TRBJ1-2; a weak D match, TRBD1 (5 bases). Germline-derived CDR1 and CDR2 are GTSNPN and SVGIG (reference sequence). The ends were cut back, 3 bases at V and 4 bases at J, with 15 bases in the middle. The CDR3 sequence is 14 residues long. This chain's CDR3 is CAWRVTGASYGYTF. CDR3 sequence (DNA): TGTGCCTGGAGGGTGACTGGGGCCAGCTATGGCTACACCTTC.

This clone has more than one count but fewer than ten. In nucleotides, the CDR3 is TGTGCCTGGAGTCCAGGCGGTGGGCAGTATTTT. Protein sequence: CAWSPGGGQYF. The V and J genes are TRBV30 and TRBJ2-3; the D is unclear. From germline, CDR1 is GTSNPN and CDR2 SVGIG (reference sequence). V was clipped by 2 bases and J by 11 bases, with 11 bases between them. This CDR3 spans 11 amino acids. The whole variable domain, filled in from reference TRBV30 and TRBJ2-3, reads SQTIHQWPATLVQPVGSPLSLECTVEGTSNPNLYWYRQAAGRGLQLLFYSVGIGQISSEVPQNLSASRPQDRQFILSSKKLLLSDSGFYLCAWSPGGGQYFGPGTRLTVL.

V is TRBV27 and J is TRBJ2-4, with D hard to call. V gave up 7 bases and J gave up 6 bases, with 13 bases separating them. Germline loops: CDR1 MNHEY, CDR2 SMNVEV (reference sequence). CDR3 length equals 13 residues. CDR3 residues: CASIEAGRNIQYF. DNA of the CDR3: TGTGCCAGCATTGAAGCAGGCAGAAACATTCAGTACTTC.

This rearrangement joins TRBV10-2 to TRBJ1-2; tentative D call: TRBD1 (6 bases). Germline V gene lookup returns CDR1 WSHSY and CDR2 SAAADI. The CDR3 has 15 residues. V lost 0 bases and J lost 4, with 12 bases in between. This chain's CDR3 is CASSESVTGSYGYTF. The CDR3 DNA sequence: TGCGCCAGCAGTGAGTCCGTCACAGGGAGCTATGGCTACACCTTC.

This clone came up a few times. The V call is TRBV19, the J call TRBJ1-1; 7 bases are a match to TRBD1. The CDR3 covers 15 residues. From germline, CDR1 is LNHDA and CDR2 SQIVND (reference sequence). J lost 0 bases, V lost 5 bases, and 6 bases had no gene match. CDR3: CASSPSDRLNTEAFF. The CDR3 region has the DNA TGTGCCAGTAGTCCTTCGGACAGGTTGAACACTGAAGCTTTCTTT.

This clone was counted once. J is TRBJ1-2 and V is TRBV2; TRBD1 aligns across 7 bases. The trim removed 6 bases at V and 4 bases at J, leaving 11 bases unmatched. The CDR3 length is 15 residues. The germline V gene has CDR1 SNHLY and CDR2 FYNNEI. The CDR3: CASSVVQGVGYGYTF. The CDR3 bases are TGTGCCAGCAGCGTCGTCCAGGGGGTCGGCTATGGCTACACCTTC.

Only a few counts were recorded for this clone. The rearrangement joins TRBV4-1 to TRBJ1-2, with D tentatively TRBD1 (6 bases). CDR3 size: 16 residues. Between the trimmed V and J ends, which lost 3 bases and 7 bases, there was a span of 21 bases. The germline CDR1 and CDR2 sequences are MGHRA and YSYEKL. CDR3 sequence (DNA): TGCGCCAGCAGCCACCCATCTGGGGAGGGGGTCCCTGGCTACACCTTC. It yields the protein CASSHPSGEGVPGYTF.

The CDR3 coding sequence is TGTGCCAGCAGCAACCGTGGACTAGCGGGGACAGATACGCAGTATTTT. Its protein product is CASSNRGLAGTDTQYF. The genes are TRBV5-6 and TRBJ2-3; 12 bases fit TRBD2. V shed 4 bases, J shed 3 bases, and the junction held 6 bases outside the gene matches. CDR1 is SGHDT, CDR2 YYEEEE, per germline. There are 16 residues in the CDR3. Full variable domain (outside the CDR3, taken from reference TRBV5-6 and TRBJ2-3): DAGVTQSPTHLIKTRGQQVTLRCSPKSGHDTVSWYQQALGQGPQFIFQYYEEEERQRGNFPDRFSGHQFPNYSSELNVNALLLGDSALYLCASSNRGLAGTDTQYFGPGTRLTVL.

This sequence joins TRBV29-1 and TRBJ2-1; 7 bases line up with TRBD2. The V segment lost 6 bases and the J segment 5 bases; nucleotides outside the gene matches: 10. Germline lookup yields CDR1 SQVTM and CDR2 ANQGSEA. The CDR3 consists of 14 residues. The CDR3 sequence is CSVLAGVIDNEQFF. Written as DNA, the CDR3 is TGCAGCGTCCTCGCGGGGGTTATCGACAATGAGCAGTTCTTC.

The genes are TRBV29-1 and TRBJ1-1; 7 bases are shared with TRBD1. J was trimmed by 3 bases and V by 7 bases; bases with no gene match: 5. CDR1 and CDR2 from the germline V gene are SQVTM and ANQGSEA. The CDR3 loop spans 12 amino acids. In DNA form, the CDR3 reads TGCAGCGCAAGGGACAGCCACACTGAAGCTTTCTTT. This translates into CSARDSHTEAFF.

With regard to this clone: At the DNA level, this CDR3 is encoded by other sequences in the same sample as well. The chain links TRBV5-1 to TRBJ1-1; possibly TRBD1 for D (5 bases). V lost 5 bases and J 1 base, leaving 9 bases between the germline ends. The CDR3 runs 13 residues. Germline CDR1 reads SGHRS; CDR2 reads YFSETQ. CDR3 sequence: CASSPTGNTEAFF. DNA for the CDR3: TGCGCCAGCAGTCCCACAGGGAACACTGAAGCTTTCTTT.

The rearrangement uses TRBV29-1 and TRBJ2-1; TRBD1 aligns across 7 bases. The CDR3 contains 15 residues. Trimming removed 5 bases from V and 2 bases from J; junction bases left unmatched: 9. CDR1 is SQVTM, CDR2 ANQGSEA, per germline. CDR3 bases: TGCAGCGTTTATGGCGGACAGGAGGCCTACAATGAGCAGTTCTTC. Translation: CSVYGGQEAYNEQFF.